The clone carrying this T cell receptor (beta chain) was detected only a few times. The data belong to a study of blood T cell repertoires in COVID-19. In the study overall: Samples representing acute and convalescent COVID-19 were sourced from the United States, Italy and Spain. T cells, B-cell-depleted T cells, or PBMCs supplied cDNA or gDNA.

How the authors handled the data: Reference gene primer amplification gave nucleated cell count estimates. Clones were sequenced by immunoSEQ multiplex PCR, and TCRdb holds only the in-frame ones, with some missing. That table furnishes V, J and clone size, whereas the DNA furnished D and trimming. Of approximately 65,000 clones in the sample, approximately 80% were seen once. The sequence came from a woman aged 80 or older with active or convalescent COVID-19. The specimen sequenced was peripheral blood.

For the CDR3, the DNA is TGTGCCAGCAGCTTGGCTCTCTCCGGGACTAGCGGGGGCACAGATACGCAGTATTTT. Translating gives CASSLALSGTSGGTDTQYF. The J gene is TRBJ2-3, the V gene TRBV5-4; 13 nucleotides line up with TRBD2. CDR1 and CDR2 from the germline V gene are SGHNT and YYREEE (reference sequence). The CDR3 covers 19 residues. With 0 bases clipped from V and 1 base from J, the junction kept 8 bases outside the gene matches.